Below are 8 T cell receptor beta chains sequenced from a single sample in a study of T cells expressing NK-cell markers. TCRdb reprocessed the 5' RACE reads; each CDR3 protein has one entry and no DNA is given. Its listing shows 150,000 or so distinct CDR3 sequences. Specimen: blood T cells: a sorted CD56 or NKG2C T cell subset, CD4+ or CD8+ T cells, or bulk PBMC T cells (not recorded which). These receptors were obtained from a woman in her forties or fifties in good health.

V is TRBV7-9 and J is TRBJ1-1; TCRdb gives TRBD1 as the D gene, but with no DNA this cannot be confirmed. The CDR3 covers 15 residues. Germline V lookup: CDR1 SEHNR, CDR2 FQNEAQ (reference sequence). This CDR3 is CASKKSGGLNTEAFF. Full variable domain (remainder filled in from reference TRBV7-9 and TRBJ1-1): DTGVSQNPRHKITKRGQNVTFRCDPISEHNRLYWYRQTLGQGPEFLTYFQNEAQLEKSRLLSDRFSAERPKGSFSTLEIQRTEQGDSAMYLCASKKSGGLNTEAFFGQGTRLTVV.

This chain's CDR3 is CAWSVQGAEAFF. The chain recombines TRBV30 with TRBJ1-1; TCRdb indicates TRBD1, and absent DNA this call remains unverified. Germline assignment: CDR1 GTSNPN and CDR2 SVGIG (reference sequence). The CDR3 has 12 amino acids.

CDR3 loop: CASSETEYGNTEAFF. The gene calls are TRBV2 and TRBJ1-1. This CDR3 has 15 residues. CDR1 and CDR2 (germline): SNHLY, FYNNEI.

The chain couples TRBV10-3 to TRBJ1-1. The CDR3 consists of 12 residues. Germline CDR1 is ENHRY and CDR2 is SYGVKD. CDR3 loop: CAIRTSGGEAFF.

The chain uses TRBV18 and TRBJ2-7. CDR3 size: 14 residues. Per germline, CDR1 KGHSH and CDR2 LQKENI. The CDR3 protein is CASSPPKGYYEQYF.

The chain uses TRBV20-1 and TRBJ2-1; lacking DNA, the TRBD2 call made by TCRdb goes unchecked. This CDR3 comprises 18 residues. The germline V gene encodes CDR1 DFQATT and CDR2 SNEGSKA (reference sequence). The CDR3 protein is CSARDLGTSGSSYNEQFF.

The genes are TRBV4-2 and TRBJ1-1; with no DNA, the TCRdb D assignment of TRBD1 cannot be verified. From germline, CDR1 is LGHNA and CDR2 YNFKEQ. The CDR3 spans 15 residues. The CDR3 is CASSQNTGKNTEAFF.

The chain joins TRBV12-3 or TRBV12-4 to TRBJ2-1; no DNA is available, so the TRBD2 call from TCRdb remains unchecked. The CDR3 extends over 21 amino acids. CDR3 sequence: CASSSRQGLTLDPAGGNEQFF.